The clone carrying this TCR beta chain occurred once. What it recognizes is unknown. The entry originates in a study of T cell responses to AZD1222 COVID-19 vaccine. Study-level points and caveats: Among vaccine-associated CD4 TCRs, coverage spanned spike, with dominance at 160-218 and 743-854. Baseline seropositives among AZD1222 recipients totaled only six. Donors were largely white British and mainly female; clonal diversity was possibly underestimated. Repertoires in all cases were sampled only once the peak T cell response had passed.

Some clones are missing from TCRdb's copy, which holds only in-frame ones; the method was immunoSEQ multiplex PCR. The sample yields 150,000 to 200,000 clones, around 92% seen once. This TCR was recovered from an adult in good health. This sample comprised peripheral blood, obtained on day 0 of MenACWY control vaccination.

The CDR3 sequence is CASSYRPNSYNEQFF. The CDR3 nucleotides read TGTGCCAGCAGCTATCGGCCGAACTCCTACAATGAGCAGTTCTTC. V and J are TRBV5-6 and TRBJ2-1, with D uncertain. Germline V gene lookup returns CDR1 SGHDT and CDR2 YYEEEE. The CDR3 consists of 15 residues. V lost 3 bases, J lost 0 bases, and 10 bases lay in between.